The next 5 T cell receptor beta chains were all read from a single sample in a study of human T cells and chemical hapten exposure. TCRdb processed the RACE reads anew with MiXCR; each CDR3 protein has one entry. The table records about 84,000 distinct CDR3 sequences, more than 9% of them present only once. This sample's time point: patch test 2, 6 weeks after DPC sensitization. Treatment denoted: therapeutic diphenylcyclopropenone sensitization with weekly scalp DPC. The sequencing used whole blood, collected in connection with sensitization to the hapten diphenylcyclopropenone (DPC). The receptors shown here come from a woman aged 50 to 60 with alopecia areata. Some clones in this sample may be carry-over from other donors' samples.

This clonotype has just a few counts. The gene calls are TRBV11-2 and TRBJ1-2; the D is unclear. The V end lost 3 bases, the J end lost 3 bases, and 8 bases lay between the germline ends. The CDR3 extends over 13 amino acids. From germline, CDR1 is SGHAT and CDR2 FQNNGV. The CDR3 here is CASSLDRYYGYTF. The CDR3 DNA reads TGTGCCAGCAGCTTGGACCGCTACTATGGCTACACCTTC.

The CDR3, as DNA: TGTGCCAGCAGTAGCGACAGGGGGATATACAATGAGCAGTTCTTC. Protein sequence: CASSSDRGIYNEQFF. The chain uses TRBV6-5 and TRBJ2-1, with 9 bases identical to TRBD1. In germline, CDR1 is MNHEY, CDR2 SVGAGI. V dropped 5 bases and J dropped 4; count of bases not matched to a gene: 6. The CDR3 covers 15 residues.

This clonotype was recorded at least ten times. V and J are TRBV7-2 and TRBJ2-7, with D unresolved. Trimming took off 5 bases at V and 4 bases at J, with 9 bases between the two ends. This CDR3 spans 12 amino acids. CDR1 and CDR2 from the germline V gene are SGHTA and FQGNSA. The CDR3 here is CASSLTLYEQYF. The CDR3 nucleotides are TGTGCCAGCAGCCTGACCCTATACGAGCAGTACTTC.

The V and J genes are TRBV24-1 and TRBJ2-7; D not certain. V lost 4 bases and J 13 bases, leaving 16 bases between the germline ends. This CDR3 has 12 residues. In germline, CDR1 is KGHDR, CDR2 SFDVKD. This CDR3 is CATSDPWAHTYF. CDR3 sequence (DNA): TGTGCCACCAGTGACCCCTGGGCCCACACCTACTTC.

V and J are TRBV7-9 and TRBJ2-2; D tentatively reads TRBD1 or TRBD2 (5 bases each). Germline CDR1 SEHNR, CDR2 FQNEAQ (reference sequence). V was clipped by 10 bases and J by 4 bases, with 19 bases between them. The CDR3 covers 15 residues. CDR3 sequence reads: CANSYGTVVTGELFF. In DNA, the CDR3 is TGTGCCAACAGTTATGGGACCGTCGTCACCGGGGAGCTGTTTTTT.